The T cell receptor beta chain under discussion was sequenced for a study of T cells in localized non-small cell lung cancer. Study-level findings and limits: Longer overall survival was seen with higher T cell density measured in blood. Turning up in adjacent lung were a median roughly 62 of the top 100 tumor clones. Uninvolved adjacent lung showed the highest T cell clonality, exceeding tumor.

V was pared by 2 bases and J by 3 bases, with 10 bases between. CDR1 is SNHLY, CDR2 FYNNEI, per germline. The CDR3 length is 15 residues. Details on this clone: The antigen is undetermined.

Measured with immunoSEQ multiplex PCR; TCRdb has only the in-frame clones, and not every one. The table has approximately 81,000 clones, 70% to 90% seen once; the top ten hold around a fifth. This sequence joins TRBV2 and TRBJ2-2, with D perhaps matching TRBD2 (5 bases). This clonotype originated in a woman aged 40-70 years with stage I squamous cell lung carcinoma. Sequenced material: peripheral blood, taken before any cancer treatment. CDR3 sequence (DNA): TGTGCCAGCAGTGAAACGGACTGGGACACCGGGGAGCTGTTTTTT. Its protein product is CASSETDWDTGELFF. The entire variable domain, with the rest obtained from reference TRBV2 and TRBJ2-2, is as follows: EPEVTQTPSHQVTQMGQEVILRCVPISNHLYFYWYRQILGQKVEFLVSFYNNEISEKSEIFDDQFSVERPDGSNFTLKIRSTKLEDSAMYFCASSETDWDTGELFFGEGSRLTVL.